Sequencing of this T cell receptor beta chain was carried out in a study of shared clonotypes between healthy human individuals. This table comes from immunoSEQ multiplex PCR, and its TCRdb copy is limited to in-frame clones, with some not included. The data contain about 2,200,000 clones, roughly 91% of them singletons. CD8 cells classed as naive were CD45RO-negative and positively selected for CCR7, excluding terminally differentiated effector memory CD45RA+ cells. This receptor was obtained from a man between 18 and 35 years old in good health. Some clones in this sample may be carry-over from other donors' samples. Sequenced input: naive CD8+ T cells from PBMCs.

For the CDR3, the DNA is TGTGCCACCAGCAGACGACAGGTATCTGGGGCCAACGTCCTGACTTTC. Protein sequence: CATSRRQVSGANVLTF. The chain recombines TRBV15 with TRBJ2-6; maybe TRBD1 (6 bases). The V end was cut by 2 bases, the J end by 1 base, with 9 bases between. This CDR3 comprises 16 residues. Germline V gene sequence: CDR1 LNHNV, CDR2 YYDKDF (reference sequence).